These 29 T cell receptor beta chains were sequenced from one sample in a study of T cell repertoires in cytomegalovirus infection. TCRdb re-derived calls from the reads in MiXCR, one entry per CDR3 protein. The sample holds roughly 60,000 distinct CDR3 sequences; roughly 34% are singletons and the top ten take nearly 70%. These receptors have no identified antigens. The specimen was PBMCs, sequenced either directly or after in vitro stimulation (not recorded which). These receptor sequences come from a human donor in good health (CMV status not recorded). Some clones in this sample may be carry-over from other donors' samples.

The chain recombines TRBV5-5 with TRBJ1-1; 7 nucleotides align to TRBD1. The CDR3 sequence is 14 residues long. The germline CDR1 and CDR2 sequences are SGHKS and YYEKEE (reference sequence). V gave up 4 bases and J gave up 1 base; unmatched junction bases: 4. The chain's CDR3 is CASSADRPNTEAFF. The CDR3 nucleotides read TGTGCCAGCAGCGCGGACAGGCCGAACACTGAAGCTTTCTTT.

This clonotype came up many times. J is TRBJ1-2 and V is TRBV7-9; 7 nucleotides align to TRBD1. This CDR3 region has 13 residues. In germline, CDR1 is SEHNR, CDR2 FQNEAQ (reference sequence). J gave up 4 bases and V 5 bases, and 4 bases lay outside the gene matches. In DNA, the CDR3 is TGTGCCAGCAGCGCGGACAGGCCCTATGGCTACACCTTC. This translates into CASSADRPYGYTF.

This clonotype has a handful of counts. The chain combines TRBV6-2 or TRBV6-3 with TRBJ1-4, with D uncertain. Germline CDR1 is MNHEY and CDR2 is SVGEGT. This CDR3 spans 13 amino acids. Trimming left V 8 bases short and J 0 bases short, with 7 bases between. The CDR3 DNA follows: TGTGCCAGCGGACGGCCAACTAATGAAAAACTGTTTTTT. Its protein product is CASGRPTNEKLFF.

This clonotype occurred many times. CDR3 protein: CASSLASGGDTQYF. The CDR3 region has the DNA TGTGCCAGCAGCTTAGCCAGCGGTGGAGATACGCAGTATTTT. V is TRBV7-2 and J is TRBJ2-3, with TRBD2 as a possible D gene (5 bases). CDR3 size: 14 residues. Germline CDR1 is SGHTA and CDR2 is FQGNSA. V lost 0 bases, J lost 5 bases, and 9 bases lay in between.

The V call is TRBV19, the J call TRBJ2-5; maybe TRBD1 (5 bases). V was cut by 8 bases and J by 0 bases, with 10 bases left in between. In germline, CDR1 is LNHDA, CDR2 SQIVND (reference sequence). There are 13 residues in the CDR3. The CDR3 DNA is TGTGCCAGTGGGCCCAGGGACCAAGAGACCCAGTACTTC. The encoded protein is CASGPRDQETQYF.

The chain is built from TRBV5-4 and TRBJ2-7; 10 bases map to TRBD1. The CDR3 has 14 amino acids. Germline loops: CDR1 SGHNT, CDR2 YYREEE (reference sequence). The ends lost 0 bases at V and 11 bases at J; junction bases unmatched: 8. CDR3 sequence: CASSLDPGQGRKYF. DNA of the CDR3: TGTGCCAGCAGCTTGGACCCGGGACAGGGGAGAAAGTACTTC.

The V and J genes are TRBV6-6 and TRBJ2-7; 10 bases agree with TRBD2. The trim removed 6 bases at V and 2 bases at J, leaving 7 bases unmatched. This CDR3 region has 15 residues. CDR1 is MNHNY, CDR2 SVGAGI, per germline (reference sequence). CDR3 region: CASSNGLADTYEQYF. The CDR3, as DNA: TGTGCCAGCAGCAACGGACTAGCGGACACCTACGAGCAGTACTTC.

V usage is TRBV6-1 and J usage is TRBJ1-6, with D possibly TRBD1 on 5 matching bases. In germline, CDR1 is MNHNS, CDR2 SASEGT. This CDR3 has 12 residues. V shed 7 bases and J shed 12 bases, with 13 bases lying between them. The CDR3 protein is CASTIGALPLHF. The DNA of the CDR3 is TGTGCCAGCACCATCGGGGCCCTACCCCTCCACTTT.

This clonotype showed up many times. CDR3 DNA: TGTGCCAGCAGCTTCAGGGGAGGCACTGGAAACACCATATATTTT. Protein product: CASSFRGGTGNTIYF. This chain uses TRBV7-2 with TRBJ1-3; TRBD1 is a possible D gene (6 bases). Trimming removed 3 bases from V and 2 bases from J, with 11 bases in between. The length of the CDR3 is 15 residues. The germline V gene has CDR1 SGHTA and CDR2 FQGNSA. The whole variable domain, remainder taken from reference TRBV7-2 and TRBJ1-3, is GAGVSQSPSNKVTEKGKDVELRCDPISGHTALYWYRQSLGQGLEFLIYFQGNSAPDKSGLPSDRFSAERTGGSVSTLTIQRTQQEDSAVYLCASSFRGGTGNTIYFGEGSWLTVV.

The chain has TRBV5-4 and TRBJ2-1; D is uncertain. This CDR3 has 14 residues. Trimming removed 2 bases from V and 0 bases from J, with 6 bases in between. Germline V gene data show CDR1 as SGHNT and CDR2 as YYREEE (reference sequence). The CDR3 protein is CASSFPGSYNEQFF. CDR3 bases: TGTGCCAGCAGCTTCCCGGGCTCCTACAATGAGCAGTTCTTC.

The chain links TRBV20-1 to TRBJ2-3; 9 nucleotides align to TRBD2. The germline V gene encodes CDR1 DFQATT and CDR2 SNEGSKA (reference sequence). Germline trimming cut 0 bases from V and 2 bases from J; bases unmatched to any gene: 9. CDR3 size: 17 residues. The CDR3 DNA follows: TGCAGTGCTAGAGATAGGCGACTAGCGGCTTCCACAGATACGCAGTATTTT. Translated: CSARDRRLAASTDTQYF.

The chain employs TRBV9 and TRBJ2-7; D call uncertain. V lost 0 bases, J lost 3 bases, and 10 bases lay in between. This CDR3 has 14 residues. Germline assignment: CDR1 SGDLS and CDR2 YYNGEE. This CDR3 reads CASSVGQWGYEQYF. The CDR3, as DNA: TGTGCCAGCAGCGTAGGGCAGTGGGGCTACGAGCAGTACTTC. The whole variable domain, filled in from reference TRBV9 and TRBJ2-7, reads DSGVTQTPKHLITATGQRVTLRCSPRSGDLSVYWYQQSLDQGLQFLIQYYNGEERAKGNILERFSAQQFPDLHSELNLSSLELGDSALYFCASSVGQWGYEQYFGPGTRLTVT.

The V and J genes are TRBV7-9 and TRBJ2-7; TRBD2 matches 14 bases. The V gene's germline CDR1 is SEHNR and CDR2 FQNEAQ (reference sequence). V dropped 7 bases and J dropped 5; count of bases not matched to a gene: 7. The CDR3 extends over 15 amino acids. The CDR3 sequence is CASTQGTSGSHEQYF. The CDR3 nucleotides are TGTGCCAGCACCCAAGGGACTAGCGGGAGCCACGAGCAGTACTTC.

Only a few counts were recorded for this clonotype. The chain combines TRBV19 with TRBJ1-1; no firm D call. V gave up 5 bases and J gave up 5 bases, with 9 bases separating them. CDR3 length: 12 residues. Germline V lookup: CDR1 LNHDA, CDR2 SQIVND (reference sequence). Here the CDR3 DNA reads TGTGCCAGTAGTCCCAGGAGAACTGAAGCTTTCTTT. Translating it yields CASSPRRTEAFF.

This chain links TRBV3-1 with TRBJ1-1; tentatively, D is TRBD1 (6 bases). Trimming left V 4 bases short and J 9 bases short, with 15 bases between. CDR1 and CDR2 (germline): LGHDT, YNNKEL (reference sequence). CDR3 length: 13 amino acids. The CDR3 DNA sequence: TGTGCCAGCAGCCCCATTGGAGGACAGCAAGCTTTCTTT. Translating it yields CASSPIGGQQAFF.

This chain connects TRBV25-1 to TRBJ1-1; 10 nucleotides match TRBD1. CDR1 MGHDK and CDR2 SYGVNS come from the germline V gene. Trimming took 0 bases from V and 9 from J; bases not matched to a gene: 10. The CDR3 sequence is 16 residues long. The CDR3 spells CASSEYIGTGANKAFF. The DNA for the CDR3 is TGTGCCAGCAGTGAATATATTGGGACAGGGGCTAATAAAGCTTTCTTT.

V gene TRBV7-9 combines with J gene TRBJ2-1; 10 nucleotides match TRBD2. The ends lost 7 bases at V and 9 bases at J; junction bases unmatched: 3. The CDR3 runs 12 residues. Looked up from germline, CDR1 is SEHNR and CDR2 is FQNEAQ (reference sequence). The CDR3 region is CASTVAGGEQFF. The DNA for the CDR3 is TGTGCCAGCACGGTAGCGGGAGGTGAGCAGTTCTTC. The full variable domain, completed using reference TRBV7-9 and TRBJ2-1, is DTGVSQNPRHKITKRGQNVTFRCDPISEHNRLYWYRQTLGQGPEFLTYFQNEAQLEKSRLLSDRFSAERPKGSFSTLEIQRTEQGDSAMYLCASTVAGGEQFFGPGTRLTVL.

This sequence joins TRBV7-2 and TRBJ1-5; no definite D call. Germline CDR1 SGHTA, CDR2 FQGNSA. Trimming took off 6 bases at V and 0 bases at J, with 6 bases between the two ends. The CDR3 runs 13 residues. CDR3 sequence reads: CASSRYSNQPQHF. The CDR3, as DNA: TGTGCCAGCAGTCGATATAGCAATCAGCCCCAGCATTTT.

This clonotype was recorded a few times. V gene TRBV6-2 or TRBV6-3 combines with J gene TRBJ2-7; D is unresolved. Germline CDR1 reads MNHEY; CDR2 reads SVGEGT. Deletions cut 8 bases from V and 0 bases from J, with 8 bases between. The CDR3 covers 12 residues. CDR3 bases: TGTGCCAGCGGGATGAGCTCCTACGAGCAGTACTTC. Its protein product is CASGMSSYEQYF.

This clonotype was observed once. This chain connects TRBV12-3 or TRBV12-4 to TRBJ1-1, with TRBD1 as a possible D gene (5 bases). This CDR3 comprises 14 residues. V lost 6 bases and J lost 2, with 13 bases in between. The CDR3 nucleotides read TGTGCCAGCAGCCCCGGGACGGTCAACACTGAAGCTTTCTTT. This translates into CASSPGTVNTEAFF.

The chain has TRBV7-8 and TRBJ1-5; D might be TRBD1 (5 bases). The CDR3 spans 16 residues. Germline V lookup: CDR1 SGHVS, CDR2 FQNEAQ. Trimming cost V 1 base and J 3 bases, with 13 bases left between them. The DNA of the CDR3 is TGTGCCAGCAGCTTAGTCAGGGTCGGGGCCAATCAGCCCCAGCATTTT. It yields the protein CASSLVRVGANQPQHF.

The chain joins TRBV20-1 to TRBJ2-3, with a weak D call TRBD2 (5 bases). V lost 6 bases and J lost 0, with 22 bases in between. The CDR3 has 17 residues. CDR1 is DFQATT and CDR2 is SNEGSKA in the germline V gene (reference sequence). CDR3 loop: CSAQRPSGGGSTDTQYF. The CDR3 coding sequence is TGCAGTGCCCAACGCCCCTCAGGTGGCGGGAGCACAGATACGCAGTATTTT.

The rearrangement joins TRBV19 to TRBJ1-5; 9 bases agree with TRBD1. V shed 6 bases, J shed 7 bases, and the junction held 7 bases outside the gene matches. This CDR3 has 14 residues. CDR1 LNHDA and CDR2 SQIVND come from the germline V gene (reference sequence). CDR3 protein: CASSGQGSRQPQHF. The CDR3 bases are TGTGCCAGTAGCGGACAGGGGTCCCGGCAGCCCCAGCATTTT. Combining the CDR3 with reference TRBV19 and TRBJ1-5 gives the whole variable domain DGGITQSPKYLFRKEGQNVTLSCEQNLNHDAMYWYRQDPGQGLRLIYYSQIVNDFQKGDIAEGYSVSREKKESFPLTVTSAQKNPTAFYLCASSGQGSRQPQHFGDGTRLSIL.

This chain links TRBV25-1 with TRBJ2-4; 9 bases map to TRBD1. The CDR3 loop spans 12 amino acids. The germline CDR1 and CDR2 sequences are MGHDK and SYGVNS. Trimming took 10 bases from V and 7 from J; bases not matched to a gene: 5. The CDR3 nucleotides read TGTGCCACCGCGACAGGGGGGAACATTCAGTACTTC. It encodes CATATGGNIQYF. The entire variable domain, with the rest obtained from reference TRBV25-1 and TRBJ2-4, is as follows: EADIYQTPRYLVIGTGKKITLECSQTMGHDKMYWYQQDPGMELHLIHYSYGVNSTEKGDLSSESTVSRIRTEHFPLTLESARPSHTSQYLCATATGGNIQYFGAGTRLSVL.

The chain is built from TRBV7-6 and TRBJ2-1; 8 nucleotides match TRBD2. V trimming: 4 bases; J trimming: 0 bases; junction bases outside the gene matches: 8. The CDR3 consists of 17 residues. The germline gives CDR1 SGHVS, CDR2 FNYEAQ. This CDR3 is CASSSLFSGSSYNEQFF. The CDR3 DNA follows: TGTGCCAGCAGCTCCCTATTCAGCGGGAGCTCCTACAATGAGCAGTTCTTC.

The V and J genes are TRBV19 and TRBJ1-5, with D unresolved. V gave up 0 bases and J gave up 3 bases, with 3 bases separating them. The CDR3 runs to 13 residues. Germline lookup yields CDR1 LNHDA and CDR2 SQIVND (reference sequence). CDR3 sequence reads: CASSIDLNQPQHF. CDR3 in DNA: TGTGCCAGTAGTATAGACCTCAATCAGCCCCAGCATTTT.

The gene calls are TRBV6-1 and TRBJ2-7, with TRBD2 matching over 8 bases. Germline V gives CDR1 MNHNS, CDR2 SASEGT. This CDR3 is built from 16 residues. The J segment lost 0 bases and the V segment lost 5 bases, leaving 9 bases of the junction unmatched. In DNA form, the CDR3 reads TGTGCCAGCAGTCCCCGCTCCGGGACTAGCTCCTACGAGCAGTACTTC. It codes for CASSPRSGTSSYEQYF.

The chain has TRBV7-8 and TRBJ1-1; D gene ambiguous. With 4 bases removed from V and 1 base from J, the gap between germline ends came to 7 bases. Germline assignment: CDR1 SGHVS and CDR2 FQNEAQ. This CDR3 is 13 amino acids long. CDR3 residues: CASSSERNTEAFF. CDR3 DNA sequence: TGTGCCAGCAGCTCGGAGAGGAACACTGAAGCTTTCTTT.

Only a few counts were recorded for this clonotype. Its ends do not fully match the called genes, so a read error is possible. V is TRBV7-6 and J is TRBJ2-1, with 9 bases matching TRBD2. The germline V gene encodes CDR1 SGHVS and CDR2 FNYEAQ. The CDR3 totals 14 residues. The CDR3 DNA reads TGTGCCAGCAGCACCGCGGCAGCGGGGGGCCCGCATGCCTTC. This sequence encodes CASSTAAAGGPHAF.